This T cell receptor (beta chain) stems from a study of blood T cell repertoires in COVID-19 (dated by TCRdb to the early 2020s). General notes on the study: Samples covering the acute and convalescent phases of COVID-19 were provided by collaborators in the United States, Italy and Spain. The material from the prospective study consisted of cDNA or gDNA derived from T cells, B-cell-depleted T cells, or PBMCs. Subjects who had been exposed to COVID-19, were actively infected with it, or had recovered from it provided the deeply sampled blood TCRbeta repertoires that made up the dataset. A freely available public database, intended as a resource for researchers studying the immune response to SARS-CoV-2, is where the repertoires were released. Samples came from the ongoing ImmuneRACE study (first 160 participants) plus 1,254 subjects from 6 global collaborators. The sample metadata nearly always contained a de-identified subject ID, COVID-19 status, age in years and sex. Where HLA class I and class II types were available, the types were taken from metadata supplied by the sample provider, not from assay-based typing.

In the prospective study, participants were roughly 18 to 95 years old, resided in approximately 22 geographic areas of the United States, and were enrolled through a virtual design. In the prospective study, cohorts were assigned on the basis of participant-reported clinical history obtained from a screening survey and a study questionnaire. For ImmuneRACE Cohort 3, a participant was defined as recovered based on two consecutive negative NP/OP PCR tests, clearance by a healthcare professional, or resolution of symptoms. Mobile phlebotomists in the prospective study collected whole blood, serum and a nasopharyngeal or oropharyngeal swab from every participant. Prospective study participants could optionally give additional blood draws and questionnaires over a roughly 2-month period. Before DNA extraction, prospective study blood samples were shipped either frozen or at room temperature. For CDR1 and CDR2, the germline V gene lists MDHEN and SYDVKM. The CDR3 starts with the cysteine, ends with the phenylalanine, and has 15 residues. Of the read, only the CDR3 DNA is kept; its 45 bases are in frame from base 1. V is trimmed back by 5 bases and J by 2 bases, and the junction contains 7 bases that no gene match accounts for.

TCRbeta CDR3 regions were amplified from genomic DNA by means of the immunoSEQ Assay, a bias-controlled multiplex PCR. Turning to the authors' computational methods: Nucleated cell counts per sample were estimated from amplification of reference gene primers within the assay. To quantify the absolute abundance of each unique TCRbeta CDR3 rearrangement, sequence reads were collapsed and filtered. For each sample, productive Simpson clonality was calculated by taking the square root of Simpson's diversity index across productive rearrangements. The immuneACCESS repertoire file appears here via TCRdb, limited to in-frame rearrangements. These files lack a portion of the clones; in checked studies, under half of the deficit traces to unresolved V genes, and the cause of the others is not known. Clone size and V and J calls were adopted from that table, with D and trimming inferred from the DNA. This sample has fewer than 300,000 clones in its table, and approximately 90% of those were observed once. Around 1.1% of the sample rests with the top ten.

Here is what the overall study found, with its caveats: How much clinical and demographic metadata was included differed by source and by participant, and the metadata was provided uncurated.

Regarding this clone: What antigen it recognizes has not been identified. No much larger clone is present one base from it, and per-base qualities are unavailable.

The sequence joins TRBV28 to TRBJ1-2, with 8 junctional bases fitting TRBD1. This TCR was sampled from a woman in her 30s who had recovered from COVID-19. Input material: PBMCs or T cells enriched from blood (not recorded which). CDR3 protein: CASSTPGTGNYGYTF. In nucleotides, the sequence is TGTGCCAGCAGTACGCCCGGGACAGGCAACTATGGCTACACCTTC.